This T cell receptor (beta chain) was retrieved from a study of shared clonotypes between healthy human individuals. Germline V CDR1 and CDR2: SNHLY, FYNNEI. There are 13 residues in the CDR3. V was shortened by 4 bases and J by 4 bases, with 10 bases between the two germline ends. Repertoires were generated with immunoSEQ multiplex PCR, while TCRdb's copy carries only in-frame clones and drops some. The table records millions of clones, about 95% of them present only once. This clone was seen only a few times. Its antigen is currently unknown. This specimen includes other DNA sequences encoding the same CDR3. Study-level points and caveats: Clonotype sharing across a handful of donors was observed for around 5% of naive CD4 clonotypes.

CD45RO-negative cells were positively selected for CCR7, leaving out terminally differentiated effector memory CD45RA+ cells. This receptor was identified in a man aged 18 to 30 in good health. The chain joins TRBV2 to TRBJ1-2; D perhaps matches TRBD1 (5 bases). Material: naive CD8+ T cells sorted from blood. The CDR3 nucleotides read TGTGCCAGCAGTGGAGGGGAGGGCTATGGCTACACCTTC. This codes for CASSGGEGYGYTF.